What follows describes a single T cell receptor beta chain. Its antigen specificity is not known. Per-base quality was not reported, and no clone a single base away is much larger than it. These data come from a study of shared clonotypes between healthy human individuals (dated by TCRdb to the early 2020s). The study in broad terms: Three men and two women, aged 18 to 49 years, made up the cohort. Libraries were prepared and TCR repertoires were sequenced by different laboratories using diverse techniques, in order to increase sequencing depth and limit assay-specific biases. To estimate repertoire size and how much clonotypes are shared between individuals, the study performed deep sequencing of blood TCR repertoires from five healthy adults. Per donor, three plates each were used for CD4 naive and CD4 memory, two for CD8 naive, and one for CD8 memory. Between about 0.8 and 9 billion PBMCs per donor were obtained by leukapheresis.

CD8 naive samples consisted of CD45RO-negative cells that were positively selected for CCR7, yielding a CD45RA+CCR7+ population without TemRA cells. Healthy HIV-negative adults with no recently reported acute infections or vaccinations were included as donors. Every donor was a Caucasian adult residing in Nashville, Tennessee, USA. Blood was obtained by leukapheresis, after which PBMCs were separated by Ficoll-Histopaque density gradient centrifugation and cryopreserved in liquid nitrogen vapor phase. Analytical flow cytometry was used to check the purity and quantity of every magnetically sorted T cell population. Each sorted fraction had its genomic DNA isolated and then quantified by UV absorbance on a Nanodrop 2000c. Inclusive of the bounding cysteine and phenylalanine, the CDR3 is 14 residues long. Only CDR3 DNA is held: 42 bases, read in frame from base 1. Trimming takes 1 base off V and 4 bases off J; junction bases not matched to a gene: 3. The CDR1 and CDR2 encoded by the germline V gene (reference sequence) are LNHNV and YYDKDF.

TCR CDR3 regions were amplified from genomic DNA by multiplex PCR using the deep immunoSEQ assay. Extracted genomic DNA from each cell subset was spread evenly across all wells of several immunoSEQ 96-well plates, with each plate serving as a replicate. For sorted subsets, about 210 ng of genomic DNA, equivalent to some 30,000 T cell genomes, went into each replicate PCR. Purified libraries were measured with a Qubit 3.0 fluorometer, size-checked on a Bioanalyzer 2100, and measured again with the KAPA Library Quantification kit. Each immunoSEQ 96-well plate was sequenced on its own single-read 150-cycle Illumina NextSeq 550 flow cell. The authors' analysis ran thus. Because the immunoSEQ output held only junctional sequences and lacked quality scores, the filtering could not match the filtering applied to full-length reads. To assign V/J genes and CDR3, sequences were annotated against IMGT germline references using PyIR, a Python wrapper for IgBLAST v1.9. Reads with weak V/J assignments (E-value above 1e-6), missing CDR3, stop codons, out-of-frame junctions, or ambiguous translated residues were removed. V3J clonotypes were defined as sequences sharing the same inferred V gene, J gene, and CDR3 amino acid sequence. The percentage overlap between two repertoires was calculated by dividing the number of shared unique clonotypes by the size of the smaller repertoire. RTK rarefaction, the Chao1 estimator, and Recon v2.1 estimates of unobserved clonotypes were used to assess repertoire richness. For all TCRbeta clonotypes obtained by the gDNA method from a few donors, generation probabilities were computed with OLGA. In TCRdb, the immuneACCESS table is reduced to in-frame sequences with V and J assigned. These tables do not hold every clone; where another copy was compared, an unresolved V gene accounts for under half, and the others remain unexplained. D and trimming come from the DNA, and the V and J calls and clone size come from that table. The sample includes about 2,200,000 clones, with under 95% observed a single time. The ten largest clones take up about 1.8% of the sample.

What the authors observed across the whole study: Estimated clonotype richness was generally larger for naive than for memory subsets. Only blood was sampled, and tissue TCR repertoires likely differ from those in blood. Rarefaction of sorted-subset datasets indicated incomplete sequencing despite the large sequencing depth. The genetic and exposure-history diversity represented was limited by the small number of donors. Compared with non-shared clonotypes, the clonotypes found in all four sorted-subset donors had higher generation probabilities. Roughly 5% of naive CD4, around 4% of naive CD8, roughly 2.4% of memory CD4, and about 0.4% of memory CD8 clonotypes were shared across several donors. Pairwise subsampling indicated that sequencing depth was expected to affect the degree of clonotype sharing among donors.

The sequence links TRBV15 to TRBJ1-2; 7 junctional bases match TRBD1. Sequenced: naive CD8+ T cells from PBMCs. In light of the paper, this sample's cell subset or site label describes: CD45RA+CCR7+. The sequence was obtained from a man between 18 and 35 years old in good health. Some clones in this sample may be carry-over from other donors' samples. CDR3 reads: CATSRGGQTYGYTF. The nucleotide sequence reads TGTGCCACCAGCAGAGGGGGACAGACCTATGGCTACACCTTC.